The rows below give T cell receptor beta chains drawn from one sample of a study of CD8 T cells in Susac syndrome. Via MiXCR, TCRdb re-called the immunoSEQ multiplex PCR reads, giving one row per CDR3 protein. The data show some 190,000 distinct CDR3 sequences, with about 95% seen just once and 0.085% to 0.12% held by the top ten. The source material was CD4+ T cells from PBMCs. These receptors were collected from a human donor in good health. The CDR3 runs from the conserved cysteine through the conserved F or W. A D gene is named only where the DNA matches it firmly. Clone size appears in some rows only: once, few, many, or a class for an expanded clone.

j_call,v_call,clone_size,cdr3_length,d_call,cdr3_nt,cdr3_aa
TRBJ2-5,TRBV5-1,.,16,TRBD1,TGCGCCAGCAGCTTGGAGGGGACAGGGGCGCTCCTGACCCAGTACTTC,CASSLEGTGALLTQYF
TRBJ2-5,TRBV15,.,13,.,TGTGCCACCAGCAGAGACCAACAAGAGACCCAGTACTTC,CATSRDQQETQYF
TRBJ1-5,TRBV28,.,15,.,TGTGCCAGCAGTTTTGTGAAGGGAGGGAACCAGCCCCAGCATTTT,CASSFVKGGNQPQHF
TRBJ2-1,TRBV24-1,.,18,TRBD2,TGTGCCACCAGTGAAACTGGACTAGCGGGAATGAACTACAATGAGCAGTTCTTC,CATSETGLAGMNYNEQFF
TRBJ1-1,TRBV30,once,15,.,TGTGCCTGGAGCTTACACAGGGCGCTGAACACTGAAGCTTTCTTT,CAWSLHRALNTEAFF
TRBJ2-1,TRBV20-1,.,15,TRBD2,TGCAGTGCTAGAGATCCCGGTCTAGCGGACAATGAGCAGTTCTTC,CSARDPGLADNEQFF
TRBJ2-1,TRBV9,.,12,.,TGTGCCAGCAGCGCCACCGGGGTAGAGCAGTTCTTC,CASSATGVEQFF
TRBJ1-2,TRBV7-9,.,17,.,TGTGCCAGCAGCTTAGCTCGTAGGGAACCTTCGAACTATGGCTACACCTTC,CASSLARREPSNYGYTF
TRBJ2-6,TRBV5-4,.,15,.,TGTGCCAGCAGCTTGATGGGGGCTGGGGCCAACGTCCTGACTTTC,CASSLMGAGANVLTF
TRBJ1-4,TRBV30,.,10,.,TGTGCCTGGAGTGACGAAAAACTGTTTTTT,CAWSDEKLFF
TRBJ2-3,TRBV20-1,.,20,TRBD2,TGCAGTGTAGTAAGGGCAGACCTACTAGCGGGAGAGGCTAGTGGGGATACGCAGTATTTT,CSVVRADLLAGEASGDTQYF
TRBJ2-3,TRBV9,once,15,TRBD2,TGTGCCAGCAGCGGCTTGCTAGCGGCCACAGATACGCAGTATTTT,CASSGLLAATDTQYF
TRBJ1-1,TRBV6-5,once,13,.,TGTGCCAGCAATTTCCGGCTAAACACTGAAGCTTTCTTT,CASNFRLNTEAFF
TRBJ2-5,TRBV6-5,once,11,.,TGTGCCAGCCGACGGGAGAGGATCCAGTACTTC,CASRRERIQYF
TRBJ2-1,TRBV7-3,.,14,TRBD2,TGTGCCAGCAGCTTGGGACTAGCAGGAGATGAGCAGTTCTTC,CASSLGLAGDEQFF
TRBJ2-4,TRBV25-1,.,13,.,TGTGCCAGCAGTCCCGACCCACGAGTAGGTCAGTACTTC,CASSPDPRVGQYF
TRBJ1-5,TRBV7-2,.,13,.,TGTGCCAGCAGCTTAGAAATTGATCAGCCCCAGCATTTT,CASSLEIDQPQHF
TRBJ2-7,TRBV11-2,.,13,.,TGTGCCAGCAGCTTAGGACAGCCGCACAAGCAGTACTTC,CASSLGQPHKQYF
TRBJ2-5,TRBV5-1,.,15,.,TGCGCCAGCAGCGGAGGAACGTACAGCCAAGAGACCCAGTACTTC,CASSGGTYSQETQYF
TRBJ1-2,TRBV19,.,15,TRBD1,TGTGCCAGTAGCCGCTACAGGGGAAGGGACTATGGCTACACCTTC,CASSRYRGRDYGYTF
TRBJ2-5,TRBV20-1,.,13,TRBD1,TGCAGTGCTAGGGGACAGGGTGGGGAGACCCAGTACTTC,CSARGQGGETQYF
TRBJ2-5,TRBV15,.,17,.,TGTGCCACCAGCAGCAGTCTCTTCCAGGGACGAAGAGAGACCCAGTACTTC,CATSSSLFQGRRETQYF
TRBJ2-7,TRBV29-1,.,13,.,TGCAGCGTTGGGGAGTACCCTTCCTACGAGCAGTACTTC,CSVGEYPSYEQYF
TRBJ2-2,TRBV4-2,.,18,TRBD2,TGTGCCAGCAGCCAAGATCCTAGCGGGAGGGCGAACACCGGGGAGCTGTTTTTT,CASSQDPSGRANTGELFF
TRBJ2-1,TRBV20-1,once,13,TRBD2,TGCAGTGCTGGTCGGACTAGGTGGGATGAGCAGTTCTTC,CSAGRTRWDEQFF
TRBJ1-5,TRBV19,.,13,.,TGTGCCAGTGTGGGGGAATGGCGTCAGCCCCAGCATTTT,CASVGEWRQPQHF
TRBJ2-1,TRBV15,.,12,TRBD2,TGTGCCACCAGCATCTCCGGGACTAGTCGCATCTTC,CATSISGTSRIF
TRBJ2-3,TRBV11-2,.,16,.,TGTGCCAGCAGCTTAGATCTGGAGCGGGGCACAGATACGCAGTATTTT,CASSLDLERGTDTQYF
TRBJ2-7,TRBV24-1,.,15,.,TGTGCCACCAGTGACCCAAGACTACCCGCCCTCGAGCAGTACTTC,CATSDPRLPALEQYF
TRBJ2-3,TRBV20-1,once,15,.,TGCAGTGCTAGCAGTCAGTCCCCTGGCACAGATACGCAGTATTTT,CSASSQSPGTDTQYF
TRBJ2-1,TRBV6-4,.,15,.,TGTGCCAGCAGTGAAAGGTGGAGCTCCTACAATGAGCAGTTCTTC,CASSERWSSYNEQFF
TRBJ2-3,TRBV19,.,16,TRBD2,TGTGCCAGTAGTATAAAACTAGCGGCTAGCACAGATACGCAGTATTTT,CASSIKLAASTDTQYF
TRBJ2-1,TRBV27,.,14,TRBD2,TGTGCCAGCAGTCTAGCGGGGGGAAGCAATGAGCAGTTCTTC,CASSLAGGSNEQFF
TRBJ2-5,TRBV5-8,.,14,.,TGTGCCAGCAGCTTGCAGGGTTTGGGGGAGACCCAGTACTTC,CASSLQGLGETQYF
TRBJ2-3,TRBV7-9,.,15,TRBD1,TGTGCCAGCAGCCCGAGGACAGGAGACACAGATACGCAGTATTTT,CASSPRTGDTDTQYF
TRBJ2-4,TRBV2,.,13,.,TGTGCCAGCAGTGAAATTAGTAATAGCATTCAGTACTTC,CASSEISNSIQYF